Below, 27 T cell receptor beta chains from the same sample are listed, as sequenced in a study of blood T cell repertoires in COVID-19. Some clones are missing from TCRdb's copy, which holds only in-frame ones; the method was immunoSEQ multiplex PCR. The sample consists of about 200,000 clones, around 80% of them appearing once. Specimen: peripheral blood. These TCRs come from a human donor in a cohort sampled during active COVID-19.

This clone was found once. CDR3 coding DNA: TGTGCCACCGGGACAGCCCCCTACGAGCAGTACTTC. Its protein is CATGTAPYEQYF. The chain has TRBV2 and TRBJ2-7; 7 bases map to TRBD1. This CDR3 region has 12 residues. Per the germline V gene, CDR1 is SNHLY and CDR2 is FYNNEI. Trimming removed 10 bases from V and 2 bases from J; junction bases left unmatched: 5. Together with reference TRBV2 and TRBJ2-7, the CDR3 gives the full variable domain: EPEVTQTPSHQVTQMGQEVILRCVPISNHLYFYWYRQILGQKVEFLVSFYNNEISEKSEIFDDQFSVERPDGSNFTLKIRSTKLEDSAMYFCATGTAPYEQYFGPGTRLTVT.

This chain uses TRBV28 with TRBJ2-1; D perhaps matches TRBD2 (6 bases). V was clipped by 8 bases and J by 1 base, with 12 bases between them. This CDR3 is 14 amino acids long. The germline V gene encodes CDR1 MDHEN and CDR2 SYDVKM. The CDR3 protein is CASAVGGSYNEQFF. CDR3 nucleotides: TGTGCCAGCGCCGTGGGGGGTTCCTACAATGAGCAGTTCTTC.

The rearrangement joins TRBV29-1 to TRBJ1-1, with 7 bases identical to TRBD1. The germline gives CDR1 SQVTM, CDR2 ANQGSEA. The length of the CDR3 is 12 residues. V trimming: 7 bases; J trimming: 1 base; junction bases outside the gene matches: 3. Here the CDR3 DNA reads TGCAGCGGCTGGGACAGGAACACTGAAGCTTTCTTT. This translates into CSGWDRNTEAFF. Full variable domain (missing parts from reference TRBV29-1 and TRBJ1-1): SAVISQKPSRDICQRGTSLTIQCQVDSQVTMMFWYRQQPGQSLTLIATANQGSEATYESGFVIDKFPISRPNLTFSTLTVSNMSPEDSSIYLCSGWDRNTEAFFGQGTRLTVV.

This clone was seen a single time. The chain is built from TRBV28 and TRBJ1-4; D gene unclear. The CDR3 has 11 residues. The germline CDR1 and CDR2 sequences are MDHEN and SYDVKM. Deletions cut 5 bases from V and 12 bases from J, with 10 bases between. In DNA form, the CDR3 reads TGTGCCAGCAGTAGAGAGGTGGAACTGTTTTTT. This gives the protein CASSREVELFF.

This clone was seen just once. V and J are TRBV5-4 and TRBJ2-7; 10 bases align to TRBD2. There are 16 residues in the CDR3. The germline V gene encodes CDR1 SGHNT and CDR2 YYREEE (reference sequence). The V gene end was trimmed by 4 bases and the J gene end by 6 bases; junction bases not matched to a gene: 13. The DNA for the CDR3 is TGTGCCAGCAGCCCGAGAGAGCGGGAGGGCCGCTCCGAGCAGTACTTC. Protein product: CASSPREREGRSEQYF.

This chain links TRBV27 with TRBJ2-7, with D tentatively TRBD2 (6 bases). The V end lost 1 base, the J end lost 5 bases, and 24 bases lay between the germline ends. Germline V gives CDR1 MNHEY, CDR2 SMNVEV (reference sequence). The CDR3 spans 18 residues. CDR3 region: CASSLFFYGTSGEDEQYF. CDR3 DNA sequence: TGTGCCAGCAGTTTATTTTTCTACGGGACGTCGGGGGAGGACGAGCAGTACTTC.

The gene calls are TRBV5-1 and TRBJ2-3, with 13 bases lining up with TRBD2. This CDR3 comprises 15 residues. Germline CDR1 SGHRS, CDR2 YFSETQ. V lost 3 bases to trimming and J lost 10 bases; unmatched junction nucleotides: 8. Here the CDR3 reads CASSSGTSGKGAQYF. The CDR3 DNA reads TGCGCCAGCAGCTCCGGGACTAGCGGGAAGGGGGCGCAGTATTTT.

This clone was recorded once. The rearrangement links TRBV14 to TRBJ2-1, with TRBD2 matching 13 bases. The CDR3 is 16 residues long. CDR1 is SGHDN, CDR2 FVKESK, per germline. V lost 6 bases, J lost 7 bases, and 9 bases stayed unmatched. The CDR3 DNA is TGTGCCAGCAGTCCTACTAGCGGGAGGGCTAAAAATGAGCAGTTCTTC. Its translation is CASSPTSGRAKNEQFF.

CDR3 in DNA: TGTGCCAGCAGCCTAATGGGAGGCTATGGCTACACCTTC. This gives the protein CASSLMGGYGYTF. The rearrangement links TRBV27 to TRBJ1-2, with D hard to call. The CDR3 covers 13 residues. Germline-derived CDR1 and CDR2 are MNHEY and SMNVEV (reference sequence). Trimming left V 6 bases short and J 4 bases short, with 12 bases between.

This clone has only a few counts. The chain employs TRBV12-3 or TRBV12-4 and TRBJ2-3, with D perhaps matching TRBD2 (5 bases). The length of the CDR3 is 12 residues. Trimming pared 4 bases from V and 8 bases from J, leaving 10 bases between. The CDR3 protein is CASSSGRVTQYF. The CDR3 DNA is TGTGCCAGCAGTTCGGGAAGGGTTACGCAGTATTTT.

This clone was observed a few times. For the CDR3, the DNA is TGTGCCAGCAGTGATTACGGTTCGACTAATGAAAAACTGTTTTTT. Amino acid sequence: CASSDYGSTNEKLFF. The chain couples TRBV25-1 to TRBJ1-4, with no clear D. The CDR3 is 15 residues long. V was shortened by 3 bases and J by 2 bases, with 10 bases between the two germline ends. Germline assignment: CDR1 MGHDK and CDR2 SYGVNS.

V is TRBV18 and J is TRBJ1-5; possibly TRBD1 for D (6 bases). V lost 4 bases and J lost 4, with 11 bases in between. The CDR3 loop spans 14 amino acids. In germline, CDR1 is KGHSH, CDR2 LQKENI. The CDR3 is CASSLRTANQPQHF. The CDR3 DNA is TGTGCCAGCTCACTAAGGACAGCTAATCAGCCCCAGCATTTT.

This sequence joins TRBV6-5 and TRBJ2-7, with a tentative D call TRBD1 (6 bases). Trimming removed 1 base from V and 2 bases from J, with 12 bases in between. The germline V gene has CDR1 MNHEY and CDR2 SVGAGI. This CDR3 contains 15 residues. The CDR3 sequence: CASSYLAGDTYEQYF. The DNA for the CDR3 is TGTGCCAGCAGTTACTTGGCAGGGGATACCTACGAGCAGTACTTC.

The chain joins TRBV18 to TRBJ1-3; no firm D call. The CDR3 length is 14 residues. The V end lost 3 bases, the J end lost 2 bases, and 8 bases lay between the germline ends. The germline V gene has CDR1 KGHSH and CDR2 LQKENI. This CDR3 is CASSPSVTGNTIYF. In nucleotides, the CDR3 is TGTGCCAGCTCACCTAGTGTAACTGGAAACACCATATATTTT. Full variable domain (missing parts from reference TRBV18 and TRBJ1-3): NAGVMQNPRHLVRRRGQEARLRCSPMKGHSHVYWYRQLPEEGLKFMVYLQKENIIDESGMPKERFSAEFPKEGPSILRIQQVVRGDSAAYFCASSPSVTGNTIYFGEGSWLTVV.

V usage is TRBV28 and J usage is TRBJ2-5; the match to TRBD2 covers 7 bases. Looked up from germline, CDR1 is MDHEN and CDR2 is SYDVKM. V dropped 1 base and J dropped 5; count of bases not matched to a gene: 10. The CDR3 is made up of 16 amino acids. The CDR3 here is CASSLFGTNRRETQYF. CDR3 nucleotides: TGTGCCAGCAGTTTATTTGGGACTAACCGACGGGAGACCCAGTACTTC.

The genes are TRBV5-4 and TRBJ2-1; 9 bases line up with TRBD2. The germline gives CDR1 SGHNT, CDR2 YYREEE (reference sequence). J lost 4 bases, V lost 2 bases, and 4 bases had no gene match. The CDR3 runs 15 residues. This chain's CDR3 is CASSFTSGSYNEQFF. The CDR3 nucleotides are TGTGCCAGCAGCTTCACTAGCGGGTCTTACAATGAGCAGTTCTTC. The whole variable domain, remainder taken from reference TRBV5-4 and TRBJ2-1, is ETGVTQSPTHLIKTRGQQVTLRCSSQSGHNTVSWYQQALGQGPQFIFQYYREEENGRGNFPPRFSGLQFPNYSSELNVNALELDDSALYLCASSFTSGSYNEQFFGPGTRLTVL.

The genes are TRBV3-1 (or the pseudogene TRBV3-2) and TRBJ1-5; TRBD1 is a possible D gene (6 bases). Trimming stripped 0 bases from V and 6 bases from J, with 12 bases between. The CDR3 spans 15 residues. CDR1 and CDR2 (germline): LGHDT, YNNKEL (reference sequence). CDR3 protein: CASSQDAGGSQPQHF. The CDR3 DNA is TGTGCCAGCAGCCAAGATGCTGGGGGCAGTCAGCCCCAGCATTTT.

V gene TRBV7-2 combines with J gene TRBJ2-3; no clear D. Germline V gene data show CDR1 as SGHTA and CDR2 as FQGNSA. This CDR3 spans 13 amino acids. V was shortened by 3 bases and J by 3 bases, with 7 bases between the two germline ends. DNA of the CDR3: TGTGCCAGCAGCTTTAGTATTACAGATACGCAGTATTTT. Translating it yields CASSFSITDTQYF. The whole variable domain, remainder taken from reference TRBV7-2 and TRBJ2-3, is GAGVSQSPSNKVTEKGKDVELRCDPISGHTALYWYRQSLGQGLEFLIYFQGNSAPDKSGLPSDRFSAERTGGSVSTLTIQRTQQEDSAVYLCASSFSITDTQYFGPGTRLTVL.

V gene TRBV5-5 combines with J gene TRBJ2-1; perhaps TRBD1 as D (6 bases). This CDR3 comprises 17 residues. Trimming left V 0 bases short and J 0 bases short, with 13 bases between. CDR1 SGHKS and CDR2 YYEKEE come from the germline V gene (reference sequence). The CDR3 here is CASSLAGQTSSYNEQFF. The DNA of the CDR3 is TGTGCCAGCAGCTTGGCAGGACAGACGAGCTCCTACAATGAGCAGTTCTTC. Based on the CDR3 plus reference TRBV5-5 and TRBJ2-1, the full variable domain is DAGVTQSPTHLIKTRGQQVTLRCSPISGHKSVSWYQQVLGQGPQFIFQYYEKEERGRGNFPDRFSARQFPNYSSELNVNALLLGDSALYLCASSLAGQTSSYNEQFFGPGTRLTVL.

The chain combines TRBV6-5 with TRBJ1-5; D call uncertain. The CDR3 is 13 residues long. Germline V gene lookup returns CDR1 MNHEY and CDR2 SVGAGI. V lost 8 bases and J 6 bases, leaving 14 bases between the germline ends. This chain's CDR3 is CASQMSAIQPQHF. DNA of the CDR3: TGTGCCAGCCAGATGTCAGCGATTCAGCCCCAGCATTTT.

This chain uses TRBV27 with TRBJ2-4; 13 bases fit TRBD2. The CDR3 length is 15 residues. V gave up 6 bases and J gave up 8 bases; unmatched junction bases: 7. Germline-derived CDR1 and CDR2 are MNHEY and SMNVEV (reference sequence). Here the CDR3 DNA reads TGTGCCAGCAGACCTTGGACTAGCGGGAGTTACATTCAGTACTTC. Translation: CASRPWTSGSYIQYF.

The chain is built from TRBV7-8 and TRBJ2-2, with 7 nucleotides matching TRBD2. This CDR3 comprises 15 residues. The V segment lost 6 bases and the J segment 2 bases; nucleotides outside the gene matches: 6. Germline V gene data show CDR1 as SGHVS and CDR2 as FQNEAQ. This CDR3 is CASSRTGGNTGELFF. In DNA, the CDR3 is TGTGCCAGCAGTAGGACGGGGGGTAACACCGGGGAGCTGTTTTTT.

This chain links TRBV7-9 with TRBJ2-7; the match to TRBD2 covers 11 bases. This CDR3 has 14 residues. The V gene end was trimmed by 5 bases and the J gene end by 9 bases; junction bases not matched to a gene: 9. Germline V gene lookup returns CDR1 SEHNR and CDR2 FQNEAQ (reference sequence). The CDR3 reads CASSPLTSGIWQYF. The CDR3 nucleotides read TGTGCCAGCAGCCCGCTGACTAGCGGGATCTGGCAGTACTTC.

DNA for the CDR3: TGTGCCAGCAGTCGCCTTCGCGGCGGGGCAGTTAAAGAGACCCAGTACTTC. This encodes CASSRLRGGAVKETQYF. The V and J genes are TRBV3-1 (or the pseudogene TRBV3-2) and TRBJ2-5, with D possibly TRBD2 on 6 matching bases. With 6 bases removed from V and 3 bases from J, the gap between germline ends came to 23 bases. The CDR3 loop spans 17 amino acids. From germline, CDR1 is LGHDT and CDR2 YNNKEL (reference sequence).

This clone turned up a few times. This chain links TRBV28 with TRBJ2-2; perhaps TRBD2 as D (6 bases). Germline V gene lookup returns CDR1 MDHEN and CDR2 SYDVKM. The CDR3 contains 15 residues. Trimming removed 2 bases from V and 4 bases from J, with 11 bases in between. CDR3 region: CASSLERVGTGELFF. DNA of the CDR3: TGTGCCAGCAGTTTAGAGCGGGTAGGCACCGGGGAGCTGTTTTTT. The full variable domain, completed using reference TRBV28 and TRBJ2-2, is DVKVTQSSRYLVKRTGEKVFLECVQDMDHENMFWYRQDPGLGLRLIYFSYDVKMKEKGDIPEGYSVSREKKERFSLILESASTNQTSMYLCASSLERVGTGELFFGEGSRLTVL.

The gene calls are TRBV27 and TRBJ2-1; 8 bases are shared with TRBD2. After removal of 2 bases from V and 9 bases from J, the junction contained 6 bases not matched to a gene. The CDR3 loop spans 14 amino acids. Germline V gene lookup returns CDR1 MNHEY and CDR2 SMNVEV (reference sequence). CDR3 in DNA: TGTGCCAGCAGTTTAAGTCGGGAGGGCCGTGAGCAGTTCTTC. It specifies CASSLSREGREQFF.

J is TRBJ2-4 and V is TRBV7-9, with D hard to call. The germline gives CDR1 SEHNR, CDR2 FQNEAQ (reference sequence). The CDR3 length is 15 residues. V gave up 2 bases and J gave up 0 bases, with 8 bases separating them. The CDR3 spells CASSLSELAKNIQYF. In DNA, the CDR3 is TGTGCCAGCAGCTTATCGGAGCTAGCCAAAAACATTCAGTACTTC. Based on the CDR3 plus reference TRBV7-9 and TRBJ2-4, the full variable domain is DTGVSQNPRHKITKRGQNVTFRCDPISEHNRLYWYRQTLGQGPEFLTYFQNEAQLEKSRLLSDRFSAERPKGSFSTLEIQRTEQGDSAMYLCASSLSELAKNIQYFGAGTRLSVL.